The 21 T cell receptor beta chains presented below share a single source sample, sequenced in a study of blood T cells in healthy people across ages (dated by TCRdb to 2015 to 2017). Library prep was done by 5' RACE. Sequencing was carried out with an Illumina HiSeq 2500. The second PCR ran for about 6 to 12 cycles and used a J-beta primer mix along with a sample-barcoded 5' primer. TCRdb itself trimmed the public reads at Q25 with fastp, ran MiXCR and retained productive beta chains. Rows merge per CDR3 protein into single entries with the most common DNA and genes. The sample records about 2 million distinct CDR3 sequences, about 50% of which are singletons. Together, the top ten hold approximately 2.1% of the sample. Sequencing was done on a sample of blood. These receptors originate from a woman in her thirties or forties in good health.

The chain combines TRBV5-6 with TRBJ2-7, with 7 bases lining up with TRBD1. V lost 4 bases to trimming and J lost 0 bases; unmatched junction nucleotides: 7. Germline V lookup: CDR1 SGHDT, CDR2 YYEEEE. The CDR3 consists of 15 residues. CDR3 protein: CASSIGTASSYEQYF. Here the CDR3 DNA reads TGTGCCAGCAGCATCGGGACAGCCAGCTCCTACGAGCAGTACTTC. Drawing the rest from reference TRBV5-6 and TRBJ2-7, the complete variable domain is DAGVTQSPTHLIKTRGQQVTLRCSPKSGHDTVSWYQQALGQGPQFIFQYYEEEERQRGNFPDRFSGHQFPNYSSELNVNALLLGDSALYLCASSIGTASSYEQYFGPGTRLTVT.

This clonotype was counted between two and nine times. The CDR3 is CASSVDSGREQYF. DNA of the CDR3: TGTGCCAGCAGCGTCGATTCCGGGCGCGAGCAGTACTTC. The V gene is TRBV7-2, the J gene TRBJ2-7; the D is unclear. V shed 5 bases and J shed 6 bases, with 14 bases lying between them. This CDR3 spans 13 amino acids. Germline loops: CDR1 SGHTA, CDR2 FQGNSA.

V usage is TRBV4-2 and J usage is TRBJ2-5; TRBD2 agrees at 8 bases. The CDR3 runs to 16 residues. V was clipped by 4 bases and J by 4 bases; unmatched bases: 11. The germline CDR1 and CDR2 sequences are LGHNA and YNFKEQ. The CDR3 DNA follows: TGTGCCAGCAGCCCGATCATAGCGGGGTTCGCAGAGACCCAGTACTTC. Translating it yields CASSPIIAGFAETQYF.

This chain joins TRBV10-3 and TRBJ1-1, with 7 bases aligning to TRBD1. This CDR3 comprises 14 residues. Per germline, CDR1 ENHRY and CDR2 SYGVKD. The junction had 4 bases not matched to a gene; V was cut back by 3 bases and J by 3 bases. The CDR3 loop reads CAISEGQGDTEAFF. DNA for the CDR3: TGTGCCATCAGTGAAGGCCAGGGGGACACTGAAGCTTTCTTT.

The chain combines TRBV7-2 with TRBJ2-4, with a tentative D call TRBD1 (6 bases). Germline V gene data show CDR1 as SGHTA and CDR2 as FQGNSA. This CDR3 is 17 amino acids long. The germline V and J ends were trimmed by 1 base and 0 bases, with 13 bases remaining between them. The CDR3 sequence: CASSLVVGRGAKNIQYF. In nucleotides, the CDR3 is TGTGCCAGCAGCTTAGTCGTAGGCAGGGGAGCCAAAAACATTCAGTACTTC.

This chain connects TRBV28 to TRBJ2-3, with D possibly called TRBD1 or TRBD2 (5 bases each). The germline V gene encodes CDR1 MDHEN and CDR2 SYDVKM. CDR3 length equals 17 residues. V lost 4 bases to trimming and J lost 6 bases, with 23 bases between them. This chain's CDR3 is CASSSPFSGARRDTQYF. CDR3 DNA sequence: TGTGCCAGCAGTTCGCCATTCTCCGGGGCACGAAGGGATACGCAGTATTTT.

This clonotype was counted a few times. The V call is TRBV20-1, the J call TRBJ2-1, with 7 bases lining up with TRBD1. CDR1 is DFQATT and CDR2 is SNEGSKA in the germline V gene (reference sequence). This CDR3 contains 14 residues. After removal of 3 bases from V and 0 bases from J, the junction contained 2 bases not matched to a gene. This CDR3 is CSASDRASYNEQFF. The CDR3 region has the DNA TGCAGTGCTAGCGACAGGGCCTCCTACAATGAGCAGTTCTTC.

This clonotype came up once. The rearrangement joins TRBV7-8 to TRBJ2-6, with a possible D match to TRBD1 (6 bases). The germline V gene encodes CDR1 SGHVS and CDR2 FQNEAQ. Trimming shortened V by 5 bases and J by 2 bases, and 16 bases separated the two germline ends. This CDR3 comprises 17 residues. The CDR3 nucleotides are TGTGCCAGCAGCCCAGATACACAGGGTACTGGGGCCAACGTCCTGACTTTC. Protein: CASSPDTQGTGANVLTF.

V is TRBV6-2 or TRBV6-3 and J is TRBJ2-5; tentatively, D is TRBD1 (6 bases). V gave up 1 base and J gave up 1 base, with 10 bases separating them. Germline assignment: CDR1 MNHEY and CDR2 SVGEGT. The CDR3 contains 15 residues. This CDR3 is CASSYLGQRQETQYF. The CDR3 bases are TGTGCCAGCAGTTACTTAGGACAGCGCCAAGAGACCCAGTACTTC.

The chain uses TRBV7-9 and TRBJ1-2, with 7 bases identical to TRBD1. This CDR3 contains 14 residues. The germline CDR1 and CDR2 sequences are SEHNR and FQNEAQ (reference sequence). With V trimmed by 1 base and J by 6 bases, 5 bases remained unmatched. The CDR3 nucleotides read TGTGCCAGCAGCTTAGTCGGACAGGCCCATGGCTACACCTTC. It encodes CASSLVGQAHGYTF.

Remarks on this clonotype: One end of the junction fails to match germline, which may point to a read error. The rearrangement joins TRBV12-3 or TRBV12-4 to TRBJ2-3; D call uncertain. This CDR3 comprises 13 residues. Here the CDR3 DNA reads TGTGCCAGCAGTGTAGCCCCGGTAGATACGCAGTATTTT. This codes for CASSVAPVDTQYF.

This clonotype was observed a handful of times. The V call is TRBV29-1, the J call TRBJ2-5, with D perhaps TRBD2 (5 bases). From germline, CDR1 is SQVTM and CDR2 ANQGSEA. The ends were cut back, 5 bases at V and 11 bases at J, with 15 bases in the middle. The CDR3 is 11 amino acids. CDR3 amino acids: CSVRSRGEQYF. DNA of the CDR3: TGCAGCGTTCGGAGCCGGGGTGAGCAGTACTTC.

This clonotype was seen only a few times. The CDR3 reads CASSPRSGNEQFF. CDR3 in DNA: TGCGCCAGCAGCCCGAGGTCGGGAAATGAGCAGTTCTTC. The chain combines TRBV5-1 with TRBJ2-1, with D perhaps matching TRBD2 (5 bases). CDR1 SGHRS and CDR2 YFSETQ come from the germline V gene. CDR3 length: 13 residues. Trimming took off 4 bases at V and 7 bases at J, with 12 bases between the two ends.

V gene TRBV28 combines with J gene TRBJ2-4, with D possibly matching TRBD2 (5 bases). The J call may be incorrect, as the DNA end agrees better with TRBJ2-7. CDR3 length: 15 amino acids. Germline CDR1 MDHEN, CDR2 SYDVKM. Here the CDR3 DNA reads TGTGCCAGCGCAAATCCCGGGAACCCTGACTGCGAGCAGTACTTC. Protein: CASANPGNPDCEQYF.

The rearrangement joins TRBV7-3 to TRBJ2-3; D not certain. The CDR3 contains 12 residues. V dropped 7 bases and J dropped 6 bases, with 11 bases sitting between them. Germline lookup yields CDR1 SGHTA and CDR2 FQGTGA. The chain's CDR3 is CASTNTGDTQYF. As DNA, the CDR3 is TGTGCCAGCACCAATACTGGGGATACGCAGTATTTT.

The V and J genes are TRBV25-1 and TRBJ1-5, with no clear D. Trimming removed 4 bases from V and 7 bases from J, with 14 bases in between. This CDR3 comprises 14 residues. Looked up from germline, CDR1 is MGHDK and CDR2 is SYGVNS. This CDR3 reads CASSAAERFQPQHF. The CDR3 DNA reads as TGTGCCAGCAGTGCGGCGGAGCGATTCCAGCCCCAGCATTTT.

The V and J genes are TRBV7-2 and TRBJ2-7; 7 bases match TRBD1. This CDR3 has 14 amino acids. The germline V gene has CDR1 SGHTA and CDR2 FQGNSA. V dropped 6 bases and J dropped 6; count of bases not matched to a gene: 11. The CDR3 DNA reads as TGTGCCAGCAGATGGGACAGTGCTCCGGGCGAGCAGTACTTC. Protein product: CASRWDSAPGEQYF.

This clonotype has just a few counts. The chain carries TRBV20-1 and TRBJ1-2, with D perhaps TRBD1 (6 bases). Trimming shortened V by 1 base and J by 8 bases, and 11 bases separated the two germline ends. The CDR3 extends over 12 amino acids. CDR1 and CDR2 (germline): DFQATT, SNEGSKA (reference sequence). CDR3 region: CSARGGARGYTF. The CDR3 DNA reads TGCAGTGCTAGAGGGGGGGCTAGAGGCTACACCTTC.

This clonotype was counted only a few times. The chain recombines TRBV7-2 with TRBJ2-5; a possible D gene is TRBD2 (5 bases). Germline loops: CDR1 SGHTA, CDR2 FQGNSA. V shed 3 bases and J shed 5 bases, with 16 bases lying between them. The CDR3 has 15 amino acids. As DNA, the CDR3 is TGTGCCAGCAGCTTTAGACCAAGGTCGGGGGAGACCCAGTACTTC. Its protein product is CASSFRPRSGETQYF.

This clonotype was recorded a few times. This chain uses TRBV12-3 or TRBV12-4 with TRBJ1-2; 8 bases are a match to TRBD1. CDR3 length: 13 amino acids. V shed 5 bases and J 7 bases; nucleotides not matched to a gene: 6. The CDR3 protein is CASSLRGLSGYTF. The DNA of the CDR3 is TGTGCCAGCAGTCTCAGGGGGCTCTCTGGCTACACCTTC.

This clonotype came up a few times. V is TRBV7-2 and J is TRBJ1-2; D unclear. Germline V CDR1 and CDR2: SGHTA, FQGNSA. Trimming removed 1 base from V and 2 bases from J, with 11 bases in between. The CDR3 sequence is 15 residues long. For the CDR3, the DNA is TGTGCCAGCAGCTTAGACAAGGGCACCAACTATGGCTACACCTTC. Protein product: CASSLDKGTNYGYTF.